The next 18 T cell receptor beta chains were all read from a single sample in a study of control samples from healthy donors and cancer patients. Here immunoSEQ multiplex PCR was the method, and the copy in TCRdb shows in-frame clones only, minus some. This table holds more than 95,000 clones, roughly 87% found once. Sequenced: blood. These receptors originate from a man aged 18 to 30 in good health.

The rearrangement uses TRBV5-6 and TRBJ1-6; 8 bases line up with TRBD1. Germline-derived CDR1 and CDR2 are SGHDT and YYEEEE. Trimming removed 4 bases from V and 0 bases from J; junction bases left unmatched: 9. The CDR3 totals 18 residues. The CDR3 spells CASSTRDRMSSYNSPLHF. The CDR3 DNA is TGTGCCAGCAGCACCCGGGACAGGATGAGCTCCTATAATTCACCCCTCCACTTT.

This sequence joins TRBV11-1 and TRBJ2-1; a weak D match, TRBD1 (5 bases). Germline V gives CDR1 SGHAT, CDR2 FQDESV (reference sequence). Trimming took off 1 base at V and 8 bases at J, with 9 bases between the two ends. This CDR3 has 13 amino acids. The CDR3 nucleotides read TGTGCCAGCAGCTTAGGGGGCAACGATGAGCAGTTCTTC. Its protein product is CASSLGGNDEQFF.

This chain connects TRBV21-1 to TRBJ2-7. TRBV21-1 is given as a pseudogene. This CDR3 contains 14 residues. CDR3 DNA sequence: TGTGCCAGCAGCAAAGCAGGCACCATCTACGAGCAGTACTTC. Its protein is CASSKAGTIYEQYF.

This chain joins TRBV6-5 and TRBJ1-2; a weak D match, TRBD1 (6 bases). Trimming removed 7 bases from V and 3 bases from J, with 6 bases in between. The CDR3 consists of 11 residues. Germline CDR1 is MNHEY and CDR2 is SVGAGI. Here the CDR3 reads CASNRDYGYTF. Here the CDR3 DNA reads TGTGCCAGCAACAGGGACTATGGCTACACCTTC.

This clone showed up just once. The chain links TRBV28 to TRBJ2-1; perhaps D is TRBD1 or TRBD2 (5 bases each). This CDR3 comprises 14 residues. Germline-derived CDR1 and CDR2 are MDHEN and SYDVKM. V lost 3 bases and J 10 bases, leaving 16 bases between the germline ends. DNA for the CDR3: TGTGCCAGCAGTTTTCAGGGAGTTGTAAAAGAGCAGTTCTTC. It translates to CASSFQGVVKEQFF. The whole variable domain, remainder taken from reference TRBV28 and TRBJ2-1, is DVKVTQSSRYLVKRTGEKVFLECVQDMDHENMFWYRQDPGLGLRLIYFSYDVKMKEKGDIPEGYSVSREKKERFSLILESASTNQTSMYLCASSFQGVVKEQFFGPGTRLTVL.

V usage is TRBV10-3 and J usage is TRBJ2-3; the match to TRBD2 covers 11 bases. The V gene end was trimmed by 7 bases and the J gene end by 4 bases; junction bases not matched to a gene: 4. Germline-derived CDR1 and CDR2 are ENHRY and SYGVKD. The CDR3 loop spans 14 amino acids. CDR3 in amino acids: CAIKLAGGPDTQYF. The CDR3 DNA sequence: TGTGCCATCAAGTTAGCGGGAGGGCCAGATACGCAGTATTTT.

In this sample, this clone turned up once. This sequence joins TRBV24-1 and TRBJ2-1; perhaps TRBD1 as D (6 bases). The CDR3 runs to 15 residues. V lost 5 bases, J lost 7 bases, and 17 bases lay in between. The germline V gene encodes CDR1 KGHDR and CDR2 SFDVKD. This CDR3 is CATSASQGRGNEQFF. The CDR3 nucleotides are TGTGCCACCAGTGCGAGTCAGGGTAGGGGGAATGAGCAGTTCTTC.

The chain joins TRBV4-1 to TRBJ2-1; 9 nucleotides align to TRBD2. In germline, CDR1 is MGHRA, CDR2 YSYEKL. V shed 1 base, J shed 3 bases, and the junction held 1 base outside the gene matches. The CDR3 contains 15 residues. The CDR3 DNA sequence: TGCGCCAGCAGCCAAGCTAGCGGGGACTACAATGAGCAGTTCTTC. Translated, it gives CASSQASGDYNEQFF.

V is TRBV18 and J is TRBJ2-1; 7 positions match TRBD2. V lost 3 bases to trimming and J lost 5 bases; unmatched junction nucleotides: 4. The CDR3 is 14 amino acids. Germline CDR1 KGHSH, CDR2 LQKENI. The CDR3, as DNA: TGTGCCAGCTCACCGCCTAGCGGCAACAATGAGCAGTTCTTC. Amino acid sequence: CASSPPSGNNEQFF.

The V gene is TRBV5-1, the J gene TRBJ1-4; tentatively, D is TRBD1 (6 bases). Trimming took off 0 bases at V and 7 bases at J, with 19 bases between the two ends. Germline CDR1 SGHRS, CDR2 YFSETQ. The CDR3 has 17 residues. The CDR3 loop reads CASSLVGVRGDGEKLFF. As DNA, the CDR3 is TGCGCCAGCAGCTTGGTAGGCGTGAGGGGGGACGGTGAAAAACTGTTTTTT.

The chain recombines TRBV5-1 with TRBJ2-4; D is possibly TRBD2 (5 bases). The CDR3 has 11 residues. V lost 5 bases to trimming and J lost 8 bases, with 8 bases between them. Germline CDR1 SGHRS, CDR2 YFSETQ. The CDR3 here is CASRSGDIQYF. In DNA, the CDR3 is TGCGCCAGCAGGTCCGGGGACATTCAGTACTTC.

The CDR3 nucleotides read TGTGCCAGCAGTGTCTCGAACACCGGGGAGCTGTTTTTT. It encodes CASSVSNTGELFF. This chain uses TRBV2 with TRBJ2-2; D is unresolved. This CDR3 is 13 amino acids long. The germline V and J ends were trimmed by 4 bases and 0 bases, with 3 bases remaining between them. CDR1 is SNHLY and CDR2 is FYNNEI in the germline V gene.

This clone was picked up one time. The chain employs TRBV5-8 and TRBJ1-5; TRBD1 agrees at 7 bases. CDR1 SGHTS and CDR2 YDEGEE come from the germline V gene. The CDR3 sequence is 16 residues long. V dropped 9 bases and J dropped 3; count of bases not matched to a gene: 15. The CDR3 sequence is CATSLAAQGYNQPQHF. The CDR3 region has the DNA TGTGCCACCTCCTTGGCGGCACAGGGGTACAATCAGCCCCAGCATTTT. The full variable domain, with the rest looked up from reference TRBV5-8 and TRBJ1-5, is EAGVTQSPTHLIKTRGQQATLRCSPISGHTSVYWYQQALGLGLQFLLWYDEGEERNRGNFPPRFSGRQFPNYSSELNVNALELEDSALYLCATSLAAQGYNQPQHFGDGTRLSIL.

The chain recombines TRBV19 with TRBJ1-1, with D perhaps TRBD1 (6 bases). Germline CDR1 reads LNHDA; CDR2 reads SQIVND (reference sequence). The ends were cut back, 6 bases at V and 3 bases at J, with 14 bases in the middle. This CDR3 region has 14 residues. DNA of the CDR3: TGTGCCAGTAGCCGGACAGCCGCGGACACTGAAGCTTTCTTT. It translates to CASSRTAADTEAFF.

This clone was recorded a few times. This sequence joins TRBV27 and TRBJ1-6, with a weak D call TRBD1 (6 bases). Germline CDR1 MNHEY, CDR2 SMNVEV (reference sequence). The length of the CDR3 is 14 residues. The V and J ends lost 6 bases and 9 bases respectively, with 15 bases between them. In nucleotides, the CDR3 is TGTGCCAGCAGGCAGGACAGTTTGAGTTCACCCCTCCACTTT. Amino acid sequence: CASRQDSLSSPLHF.

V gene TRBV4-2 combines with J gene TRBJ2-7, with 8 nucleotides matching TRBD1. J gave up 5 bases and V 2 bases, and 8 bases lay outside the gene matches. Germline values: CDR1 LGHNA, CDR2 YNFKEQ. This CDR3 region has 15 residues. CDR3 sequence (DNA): TGTGCCAGCAGCCAAACGACAGGGGACGGAGACGAGCAGTACTTC. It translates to CASSQTTGDGDEQYF.

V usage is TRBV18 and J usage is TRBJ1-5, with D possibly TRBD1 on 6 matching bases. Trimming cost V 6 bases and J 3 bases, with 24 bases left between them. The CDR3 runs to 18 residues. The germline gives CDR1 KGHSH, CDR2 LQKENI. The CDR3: CASSPIGRGFGDNQPQHF. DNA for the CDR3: TGTGCCAGCTCCCCGATCGGCAGGGGTTTTGGGGACAATCAGCCCCAGCATTTT.

The CDR3 loop reads CASSGSGKRETQYF. DNA for the CDR3: TGTGCCAGCAGCGGGAGCGGGAAGCGGGAGACCCAGTACTTC. The V call is TRBV9, the J call TRBJ2-5; TRBD2 agrees at 7 bases. This CDR3 has 14 amino acids. V shed 3 bases, J shed 5 bases, and the junction held 7 bases outside the gene matches. Germline lookup yields CDR1 SGDLS and CDR2 YYNGEE.